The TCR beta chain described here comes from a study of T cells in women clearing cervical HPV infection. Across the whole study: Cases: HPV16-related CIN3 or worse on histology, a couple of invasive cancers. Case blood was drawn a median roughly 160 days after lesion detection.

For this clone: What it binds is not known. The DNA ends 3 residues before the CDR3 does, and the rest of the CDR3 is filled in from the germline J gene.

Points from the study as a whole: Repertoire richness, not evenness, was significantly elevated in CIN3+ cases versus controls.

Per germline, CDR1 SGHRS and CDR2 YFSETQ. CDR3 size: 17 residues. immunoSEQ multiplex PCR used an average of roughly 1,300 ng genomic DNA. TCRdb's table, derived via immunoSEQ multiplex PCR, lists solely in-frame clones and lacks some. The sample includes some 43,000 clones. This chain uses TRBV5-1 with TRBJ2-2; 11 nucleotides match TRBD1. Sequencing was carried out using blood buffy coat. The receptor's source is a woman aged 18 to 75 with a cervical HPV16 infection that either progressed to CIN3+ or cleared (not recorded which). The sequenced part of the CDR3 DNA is TGCGCCAGCAGCGGCGGACAGGGGGCATCTGGGGCCAACGTG. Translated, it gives CASSGGQGASGANV. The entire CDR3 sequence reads CASSGGQGASGANVLFF.